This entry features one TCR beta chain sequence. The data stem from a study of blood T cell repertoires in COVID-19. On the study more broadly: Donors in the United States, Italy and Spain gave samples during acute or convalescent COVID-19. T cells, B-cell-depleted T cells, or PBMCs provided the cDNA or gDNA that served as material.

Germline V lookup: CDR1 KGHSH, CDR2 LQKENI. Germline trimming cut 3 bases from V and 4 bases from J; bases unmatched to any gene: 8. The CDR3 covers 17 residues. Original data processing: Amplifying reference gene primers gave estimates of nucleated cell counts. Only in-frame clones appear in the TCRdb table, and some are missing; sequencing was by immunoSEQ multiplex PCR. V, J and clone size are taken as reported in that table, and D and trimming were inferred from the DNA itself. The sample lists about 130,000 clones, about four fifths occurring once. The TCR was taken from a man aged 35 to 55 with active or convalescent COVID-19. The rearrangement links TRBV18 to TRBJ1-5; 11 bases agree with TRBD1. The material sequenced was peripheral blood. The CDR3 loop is CASSPPGTGGKNQPQHF. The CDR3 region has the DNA TGTGCCAGCTCACCTCCCGGGACAGGGGGGAAAAATCAGCCCCAGCATTTT.